The 14 T cell receptor beta chains reported below all come from one sample, sequenced in a study of T cells in Graves' hyperthyroidism and ophthalmopathy. RNA transcripts provided the source from which TCR beta CDR3 regions were amplified. Initially, a first-round RT-PCR of the TCR CDR3 employed the HTBI primer set. TCRdb used MiXCR to reprocess the multiplex PCR reads, holding one entry per CDR3 protein. This sample yields 200,000 to 250,000 distinct CDR3 sequences, of which under 20% are seen a single time; 50% belongs to the top ten. Sequenced: blood. The receptors were gathered from a man aged 45-65 years with Graves' hyperthyroidism.

The V call is TRBV7-9, the J call TRBJ1-2; D not certain. CDR1 SEHNR and CDR2 FQNEAQ come from the germline V gene (reference sequence). The length of the CDR3 is 12 residues. Trimming cost V 5 bases and J 6 bases, with 10 bases left between them. CDR3 region: CASSPGGNGYTF. CDR3 DNA sequence: TGTGCCAGCAGCCCCGGTGGGAATGGCTACACCTTC. The full variable domain, rest sourced from reference TRBV7-9 and TRBJ1-2, is DTGVSQNPRHKITKRGQNVTFRCDPISEHNRLYWYRQTLGQGPEFLTYFQNEAQLEKSRLLSDRFSAERPKGSFSTLEIQRTEQGDSAMYLCASSPGGNGYTFGSGTRLTVV.

The chain couples TRBV5-1 to TRBJ1-2; TRBD1 matches 7 bases. CDR3 length equals 16 residues. Germline CDR1 SGHRS, CDR2 YFSETQ. The V and J ends lost 1 base and 3 bases, in that order; junction bases with no gene match: 9. For the CDR3, the DNA is TGCGCCAGCAGCTTGTTCATTCAGGGGGGTGACTATGGCTACACCTTC. It encodes CASSLFIQGGDYGYTF.

This clonotype has more than one count but fewer than ten. The chain is built from TRBV6-1 and TRBJ2-3; 8 bases align to TRBD2. V lost 5 bases and J lost 3; bases outside the gene matches: 10. The CDR3 covers 16 residues. The V gene's germline CDR1 is MNHNS and CDR2 SASEGT. The CDR3 sequence: CASSYGSGGWTDTQYF. CDR3 coding DNA: TGTGCCAGCAGTTATGGGTCGGGAGGGTGGACAGATACGCAGTATTTT.

This clonotype was seen at least ten times. The chain uses TRBV7-2 and TRBJ2-5; D might be TRBD1 or TRBD2, each matching 5 bases. The CDR3 loop spans 14 amino acids. V shed 4 bases and J shed 5 bases, with 14 bases lying between them. Looked up from germline, CDR1 is SGHTA and CDR2 is FQGNSA. The CDR3 is CASSSTRGGETQYF. For the CDR3, the DNA is TGTGCCAGCAGCTCCACGAGGGGCGGGGAGACCCAGTACTTC.

The table lists this clonotype with a few counts. The rearrangement joins TRBV5-1 to TRBJ2-5, with D uncertain. V lost 5 bases and J lost 0, with 11 bases in between. Germline loops: CDR1 SGHRS, CDR2 YFSETQ. This CDR3 has 14 residues. CDR3 nucleotides: TGCGCCAGCAGTTTTACCGTGAACCAAGAGACCCAGTACTTC. Amino acid sequence: CASSFTVNQETQYF.

This clonotype was observed at least ten times. The rearrangement joins TRBV5-1 to TRBJ2-7; no clear D. The germline CDR1 and CDR2 sequences are SGHRS and YFSETQ. The germline V and J ends were trimmed by 3 bases and 2 bases, with 6 bases remaining between them. The CDR3 covers 12 residues. Here the CDR3 DNA reads TGCGCCAGCAGCTATGACACCTACGAGCAGTACTTC. It yields the protein CASSYDTYEQYF.

This clonotype was seen at least ten times. V is TRBV11-3 and J is TRBJ2-1; possibly TRBD1 for D (6 bases). The germline V gene has CDR1 SGHNT and CDR2 YENEEA. Deletions cut 5 bases from V and 7 bases from J, with 18 bases between. This CDR3 contains 15 residues. This CDR3 is CASSLPQGVVNEQFF. CDR3 sequence (DNA): TGTGCCAGCAGCCTCCCACAGGGAGTGGTGAATGAGCAGTTCTTC.

Remarks on this clonotype: A much larger clone differs by one base, so this may be a read error. Because it lacks the conserved phenylalanine or tryptophan at the end, this CDR3 is likely a read error. V usage is TRBV11-3 and J usage is TRBJ2-7; a possible D gene is TRBD1 (5 bases). The V end lost 5 bases, the J end lost 3 bases, and 8 bases lay between the germline ends. Per the germline V gene, CDR1 is SGHNT and CDR2 is YENEEA. The CDR3 sequence is 12 residues long. The CDR3 nucleotides read TGTGCCAGCAGCCCCGGACACTACGAGCAGTACCTC. Its protein product is CASSPGHYEQYL.

This clonotype was detected ten times or more. The CDR3 DNA is TGTGCCAGCACCTTCGACCAGAGAAGGGATGAGACCCAGTACTTC. Amino acid sequence: CASTFDQRRDETQYF. The chain employs TRBV6-2 or TRBV6-3 and TRBJ2-5, with D unclear. The V and J ends lost 7 bases and 5 bases respectively, with 20 bases between them. The CDR3 runs to 15 residues. Germline assignment: CDR1 MNHEY and CDR2 SVGEGT.

In its sample, this clonotype was seen many times. V and J are TRBV20-1 and TRBJ1-4, with TRBD1 as a possible D gene (5 bases). CDR3 length equals 14 residues. Trimming took off 0 bases at V and 6 bases at J, with 11 bases between the two ends. The V gene's germline CDR1 is DFQATT and CDR2 SNEGSKA (reference sequence). The CDR3 nucleotides read TGCAGTGCTAGAGAACAGAACAGGCATGAAAAACTGTTTTTT. Protein: CSAREQNRHEKLFF.

In nucleotides, the CDR3 is TGCAGTGCCCAGACAGGGCTTAATTATAATTCACCCCTCCACTTT. It yields the protein CSAQTGLNYNSPLHF. The rearrangement joins TRBV20-1 to TRBJ1-6, with TRBD1 matching over 7 bases. The CDR3 covers 15 residues. Germline V gene data show CDR1 as DFQATT and CDR2 as SNEGSKA (reference sequence). V dropped 6 bases and J dropped 4; count of bases not matched to a gene: 9.

This clonotype was detected many times. This sequence joins TRBV2 and TRBJ2-7; D may be TRBD1 or TRBD2 (5 bases each). V was cut by 3 bases and J by 5 bases, with 14 bases left in between. Per germline, CDR1 SNHLY and CDR2 FYNNEI. This CDR3 is built from 14 residues. Here the CDR3 DNA reads TGTGCCAGCAGTGATGAGGGGTTCTGGCACGAGCAGTACTTC. It translates to CASSDEGFWHEQYF.

This clonotype was observed at least ten times. The CDR3 protein is CASSLVTDTQYF. CDR3 nucleotide sequence: TGTGCCAGCAGCTTGGTCACAGATACGCAGTATTTT. V and J are TRBV11-2 and TRBJ2-3, with unresolved D. The CDR3 is made up of 12 amino acids. Germline lookup yields CDR1 SGHAT and CDR2 FQNNGV. V lost 3 bases, J lost 2 bases, and 3 bases lay in between. The full variable domain, in which reference TRBV11-2 and TRBJ2-3 provide the parts outside the CDR3, is EAGVAQSPRYKIIEKRQSVAFWCNPISGHATLYWYQQILGQGPKLLIQFQNNGVVDDSQLPKDRFSAERLKGVDSTLKIQPAKLEDSAVYLCASSLVTDTQYFGPGTRLTVL.

This clonotype showed up many times. V and J are TRBV6-1 and TRBJ2-5; no clear D gene. The V end was cut by 3 bases, the J end by 2 bases, with 13 bases between. In germline, CDR1 is MNHNS, CDR2 SASEGT. The CDR3 sequence is 15 residues long. CDR3 DNA sequence: TGTGCCAGCAGTGAGGTTTGGAGCAGACAAGAGACCCAGTACTTC. This codes for CASSEVWSRQETQYF.